This T cell receptor (beta chain) was documented in a study of cytomegalovirus exposure and HLA in healthy donors. On the study more broadly: T cells numbering around 190 million yielded fewer than 140 million unique TCR beta sequences in an earlier analysis.

The CDR3 consists of 16 residues. Germline V gene lookup returns CDR1 GTSNPN and CDR2 SVGIG (reference sequence). Primers for the PCR totalled 60 Vbeta and 13 Jbeta. The assay was immunoSEQ multiplex PCR, and TCRdb's table has in-frame clones only and misses some. The sample contains tens of thousands of clones, roughly three quarters of which appear only once. The study, taken as a whole, reports: In terms of immune exposure information, only CMV serostatus was available.

This clone showed up just a few times. Its antigen is undetermined. The material sequenced was PBMCs. The source of this sequence is a woman in her thirties in good health and CMV-seropositive. V is TRBV30 and J is TRBJ2-5, with 8 bases fitting TRBD2. The better agreement between TRBJ2-7 and the DNA end casts doubt on the J call. CDR3 in DNA: TGTGCCTGGAAGCGATCTGGGCTAGCGGGCTCCTACGAGCAGTACTTC. This encodes CAWKRSGLAGSYEQYF.